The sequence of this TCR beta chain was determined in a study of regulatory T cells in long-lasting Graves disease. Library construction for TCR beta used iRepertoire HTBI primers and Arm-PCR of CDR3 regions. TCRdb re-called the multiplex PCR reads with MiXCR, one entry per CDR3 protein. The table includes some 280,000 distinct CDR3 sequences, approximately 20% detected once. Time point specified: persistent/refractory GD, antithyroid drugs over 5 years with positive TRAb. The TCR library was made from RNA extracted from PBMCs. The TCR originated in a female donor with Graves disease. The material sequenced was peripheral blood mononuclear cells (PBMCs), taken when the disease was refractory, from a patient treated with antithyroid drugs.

CDR3 residues: CASQTQDTQYF. In DNA form, the CDR3 reads TGTGCCAGCCAGACTCAAGATACGCAGTATTTT. The V and J genes are TRBV28 and TRBJ2-3; no clear D gene. V gave up 8 bases and J gave up 5 bases, with 8 bases separating them. The CDR3 is 11 residues long. Germline V lookup: CDR1 MDHEN, CDR2 SYDVKM.